The next 29 T cell receptor beta chains were all read from a single sample in a study of naive and memory T cell subsets. An oligonucleotide containing a UMI was ligated to the 3' end of TCR cDNA. Amplification of ligated cDNA took four PCR rounds with SP2 and nested alpha and beta constant primers. TCRdb processed the 5' RACE reads anew with MiXCR; each CDR3 protein has one entry. The sample has tens of thousands of distinct CDR3 sequences, around 7.7% seen once. Receptors originate from a male donor in good health.

This clonotype showed up just a few times. The chain uses TRBV29-1 and TRBJ2-7; D perhaps matches TRBD1 (6 bases). The germline CDR1 and CDR2 sequences are SQVTM and ANQGSEA. The CDR3 sequence is 13 residues long. V was pared by 6 bases and J by 6 bases, with 18 bases between. CDR3 in DNA: TGCAGCGTCCCTTCAGGCTCCAGGGGCGAGCAGTACTTC. It codes for CSVPSGSRGEQYF.

This chain uses TRBV7-9 with TRBJ2-1; TRBD1 is a possible D gene (6 bases). Germline V gene lookup returns CDR1 SEHNR and CDR2 FQNEAQ (reference sequence). Trimming stripped 5 bases from V and 2 bases from J, with 10 bases between. The CDR3 extends over 14 amino acids. The CDR3 nucleotides read TGTGCCAGCAGCCCACAGGGCGCCTACAATGAGCAGTTCTTC. This translates into CASSPQGAYNEQFF.

This clonotype was seen more than once but under ten times. This chain joins TRBV6-2 or TRBV6-3 and TRBJ1-2, with D uncertain. The CDR3 is 15 residues long. The germline V gene has CDR1 MNHEY and CDR2 SVGEGT. Between the trimmed V and J ends, which lost 4 bases and 6 bases, there was a span of 18 bases. DNA of the CDR3: TGTGCCAGCAGTTTTCGGAGCGTACTGAAGCATGGCTACACCTTC. This encodes CASSFRSVLKHGYTF.

This clonotype was observed many times. The chain combines TRBV29-1 with TRBJ1-1; 11 bases match TRBD1. This CDR3 contains 12 residues. V gave up 6 bases and J gave up 8 bases; unmatched junction bases: 5. Germline loops: CDR1 SQVTM, CDR2 ANQGSEA. The CDR3 reads CSVWTGGIEAFF. As DNA, the CDR3 is TGCAGCGTCTGGACAGGGGGCATCGAAGCTTTCTTT.

At least ten counts were recorded for this clonotype. V gene TRBV28 combines with J gene TRBJ1-2, with 7 bases identical to TRBD1. The CDR3 length is 14 residues. Looked up from germline, CDR1 is MDHEN and CDR2 is SYDVKM. Trimming cost V 2 bases and J 5 bases; bases outside gene matches: 5. The CDR3 nucleotides read TGTGCCAGCAGTTTACGGACAGGAGTATATGGCTACACCTTC. Its translation is CASSLRTGVYGYTF.

The sample holds a few counts of this clonotype. This sequence joins TRBV18 and TRBJ2-7; 11 bases are a match to TRBD1. The CDR3 covers 15 residues. With V trimmed by 2 bases and J by 6 bases, 6 bases remained unmatched. The germline V gene encodes CDR1 KGHSH and CDR2 LQKENI. In DNA form, the CDR3 reads TGTGCCAGCTCACCAGGACAGGGGGCGCTTGGCGAGCAGTACTTC. Translated: CASSPGQGALGEQYF. The variable domain in full, with the rest retrieved from reference TRBV18 and TRBJ2-7, is NAGVMQNPRHLVRRRGQEARLRCSPMKGHSHVYWYRQLPEEGLKFMVYLQKENIIDESGMPKERFSAEFPKEGPSILRIQQVVRGDSAAYFCASSPGQGALGEQYFGPGTRLTVT.

This clonotype was recorded at least ten times. The chain recombines TRBV29-1 with TRBJ2-7, with 9 bases matching TRBD2. The CDR3 contains 13 residues. V dropped 1 base and J dropped 7; count of bases not matched to a gene: 5. Germline CDR1 is SQVTM and CDR2 is ANQGSEA. Written as DNA, the CDR3 is TGCAGCGTTGAAGGTAGCGGGAGCGGTGAGCAGTACTTC. Translating gives CSVEGSGSGEQYF.

This clonotype has ten or more counts. The V call is TRBV6-5, the J call TRBJ1-5; D call uncertain. Trimming removed 7 bases at V and 0 bases at J, with 7 bases between. Germline CDR1 reads MNHEY; CDR2 reads SVGAGI. The CDR3 has 13 residues. CDR3 nucleotides: TGTGCCAGCAAGGAGAGTAGCAATCAGCCCCAGCATTTT. Its translation is CASKESSNQPQHF.

The chain uses TRBV6-5 and TRBJ1-1; the match to TRBD1 covers 7 bases. The trim removed 6 bases at V and 0 bases at J, leaving 1 base unmatched. The CDR3 sequence is 13 residues long. CDR1 is MNHEY and CDR2 is SVGAGI in the germline V gene. In DNA, the CDR3 is TGTGCCAGCAGCAGGGGGGTGAACACTGAAGCTTTCTTT. It translates to CASSRGVNTEAFF.

This clonotype was counted at least ten times. CDR3: CATSRVGFRMDNQPQHF. The CDR3 nucleotides are TGTGCCACCAGCAGAGTTGGATTCAGGATGGATAATCAGCCCCAGCATTTT. The chain is built from TRBV15 and TRBJ1-5; no firm D call. The CDR3 loop spans 17 amino acids. Trimming removed 1 base from V and 4 bases from J, with 17 bases in between. Germline CDR1 and CDR2: LNHNV and YYDKDF (reference sequence). Full variable domain (remainder filled in from reference TRBV15 and TRBJ1-5): DAMVIQNPRYQVTQFGKPVTLSCSQTLNHNVMYWYQQKSSQAPKLLFHYYDKDFNNEADTPDNFQSRRPNTSFCFLDIRSPGLGDTAMYLCATSRVGFRMDNQPQHFGDGTRLSIL.

This clonotype was seen a few times. This chain joins TRBV11-2 and TRBJ2-1; possibly TRBD1 for D (5 bases). Per germline, CDR1 SGHAT and CDR2 FQNNGV. This CDR3 is built from 15 residues. Trimming removed 0 bases at V and 6 bases at J, with 12 bases between. CDR3 sequence (DNA): TGTGCCAGCAGCTTAGATCTGCAGGGCCCCAATGAGCAGTTCTTC. It yields the protein CASSLDLQGPNEQFF. Looking up the rest from reference TRBV11-2 and TRBJ2-1 gives the full variable domain: EAGVAQSPRYKIIEKRQSVAFWCNPISGHATLYWYQQILGQGPKLLIQFQNNGVVDDSQLPKDRFSAERLKGVDSTLKIQPAKLEDSAVYLCASSLDLQGPNEQFFGPGTRLTVL.

This clonotype was counted a few times. J is TRBJ1-2 and V is TRBV29-1; D is possibly TRBD1 (6 bases). Germline V gene sequence: CDR1 SQVTM, CDR2 ANQGSEA. This CDR3 is built from 15 residues. V gave up 3 bases and J gave up 2 bases, with 16 bases separating them. CDR3 protein: CSVETLLQGNYGYTF. The CDR3 DNA reads TGCAGCGTTGAGACCCTCCTCCAGGGGAACTATGGCTACACCTTC.

This rearrangement joins TRBV27 to TRBJ2-1, with D possibly being TRBD2 (7 bases). This CDR3 contains 15 residues. Germline V gene data show CDR1 as MNHEY and CDR2 as SMNVEV (reference sequence). Trimming left V 7 bases short and J 4 bases short, with 17 bases between. The CDR3 protein is CASIAGAGPYNEQFF. As DNA, the CDR3 is TGTGCCAGCATCGCGGGGGCGGGACCTTACAATGAGCAGTTCTTC.

The chain employs TRBV29-1 and TRBJ2-1; possible D gene TRBD1, 5 bases. V was clipped by 4 bases and J by 8 bases, with 15 bases between them. This CDR3 region has 13 residues. The germline V gene has CDR1 SQVTM and CDR2 ANQGSEA. In DNA form, the CDR3 reads TGCAGCGTTGTTAGGACGGTAGGGGATGAGCAGTTCTTC. Amino acid sequence: CSVVRTVGDEQFF.

This clonotype was found many times. The J gene is TRBJ2-1, the V gene TRBV20-1, with 8 nucleotides matching TRBD2. Germline V gene sequence: CDR1 DFQATT, CDR2 SNEGSKA (reference sequence). The CDR3 is made up of 17 amino acids. Trimming at V came to 2 bases and at J to 0 bases, leaving 9 bases not matched to a gene. This CDR3 is CSARQNPGRGSYNEQFF. The DNA for the CDR3 is TGCAGTGCTAGACAAAACCCCGGGAGGGGCTCCTACAATGAGCAGTTCTTC.

In this sample, this clonotype turned up many times. This rearrangement joins TRBV25-1 to TRBJ2-7, with 7 nucleotides matching TRBD1. The CDR3 consists of 13 residues. Per germline, CDR1 MGHDK and CDR2 SYGVNS. V lost 2 bases to trimming and J lost 7 bases; unmatched junction nucleotides: 5. The DNA of the CDR3 is TGTGCCAGCAGTGAACAGGGGGTACGTGAGCAGTACTTC. Translating it yields CASSEQGVREQYF.

This clonotype has only a few counts. V and J are TRBV10-3 and TRBJ2-5; no clear D. The V and J ends lost 0 bases and 3 bases respectively, with 11 bases between them. Germline V lookup: CDR1 ENHRY, CDR2 SYGVKD. CDR3 length: 15 residues. CDR3 region: CAISESGRSEETQYF. CDR3 bases: TGTGCCATCAGTGAGTCGGGCAGATCAGAAGAGACCCAGTACTTC.

This clonotype was seen a handful of times. The rearrangement links TRBV20-1 to TRBJ1-2; maybe TRBD1 (5 bases). The CDR3 contains 18 residues. Germline V gives CDR1 DFQATT, CDR2 SNEGSKA (reference sequence). V lost 6 bases and J 3 bases, leaving 29 bases between the germline ends. For the CDR3, the DNA is TGCAGTGCGATTAGTCTGGGGACCGTCGGTCGGCGTGACTATGGCTACACCTTC. Protein product: CSAISLGTVGRRDYGYTF.

The sample holds many counts of this clonotype. The chain carries TRBV7-2 and TRBJ1-1, with D perhaps matching TRBD1 (5 bases). The CDR3 totals 15 residues. The V and J ends lost 1 base and 0 bases respectively, with 9 bases between them. Germline V gene lookup returns CDR1 SGHTA and CDR2 FQGNSA. The CDR3 nucleotides read TGTGCCAGCAGCTTAGATTCAGGGATGAACACTGAAGCTTTCTTT. It encodes CASSLDSGMNTEAFF.

The gene calls are TRBV2 and TRBJ2-5; D is ambiguous. The CDR3 extends over 16 amino acids. V dropped 0 bases and J dropped 5 bases, with 16 bases sitting between them. Germline V gene lookup returns CDR1 SNHLY and CDR2 FYNNEI. The CDR3 here is CASSEARKEAKETQYF. The DNA for the CDR3 is TGTGCCAGCAGTGAAGCGCGGAAAGAAGCTAAGGAGACCCAGTACTTC.

There are a few counts of this clonotype. The chain joins TRBV6-5 to TRBJ2-5; no definite D call. CDR1 is MNHEY and CDR2 is SVGAGI in the germline V gene. V lost 3 bases, J lost 9 bases, and 14 bases lay in between. The CDR3 has 13 residues. Written as DNA, the CDR3 is TGTGCCAGCAGTTATTTGGGTGCCCGGGCCCAGTACTTC. Its protein is CASSYLGARAQYF.

This chain connects TRBV3-1 to TRBJ1-1; 9 nucleotides align to TRBD1. The CDR3 contains 15 residues. Germline V gene lookup returns CDR1 LGHDT and CDR2 YNNKEL (reference sequence). The ends lost 5 bases at V and 5 bases at J; junction bases unmatched: 9. CDR3 in DNA: TGTGCCAGCAGCTCTACGGGACAGGGAGGAACTGAAGCTTTCTTT. This gives the protein CASSSTGQGGTEAFF.

In nucleotides, the CDR3 is TGTGCCAGCAGCTTAGGGTGGAGCGGGATAAATGAGCAGTTCTTC. Encoded protein: CASSLGWSGINEQFF. The genes are TRBV7-2 and TRBJ2-1; 7 bases match TRBD2. The CDR3 runs 15 residues. The ends lost 1 base at V and 7 bases at J; junction bases unmatched: 7. Germline values: CDR1 SGHTA, CDR2 FQGNSA.

The CDR3 reads CASSQERGFPVEQFF. The CDR3 nucleotides are TGTGCCAGCAGCCAAGAGCGGGGTTTCCCCGTGGAGCAGTTCTTC. The chain employs TRBV3-1 and TRBJ2-1, with D possibly matching TRBD2 (6 bases). The CDR3 sequence is 15 residues long. Trimming removed 0 bases from V and 10 bases from J, with 16 bases in between. The germline gives CDR1 LGHDT, CDR2 YNNKEL (reference sequence).

In this sample, this clonotype is large. The CDR3 DNA reads TGCGCCAGTAGGACAGGGTCCTACACGGGCAATGAGCAGTTCTTC. As protein: CASRTGSYTGNEQFF. The chain carries TRBV5-1 and TRBJ2-1, with 8 positions matching TRBD1. Germline V gives CDR1 SGHRS, CDR2 YFSETQ. The ends lost 8 bases at V and 6 bases at J; junction bases unmatched: 13. The CDR3 spans 15 residues.

The chain couples TRBV10-2 to TRBJ1-2, with 8 bases that match TRBD1. The CDR3 runs 15 residues. Trimming removed 6 bases from V and 7 bases from J; junction bases left unmatched: 13. Germline V lookup: CDR1 WSHSY, CDR2 SAAADI. CDR3 amino acids: CASRDGQGLAFGYTF. DNA for the CDR3: TGCGCCAGCAGGGATGGACAGGGTTTGGCTTTTGGCTACACCTTC.

This clonotype has a count of ten or more. This chain uses TRBV5-1 with TRBJ2-5, with 8 bases identical to TRBD1. The V gene's germline CDR1 is SGHRS and CDR2 YFSETQ. The V gene end was trimmed by 1 base and the J gene end by 3 bases; junction bases not matched to a gene: 5. CDR3 length: 15 residues. The CDR3 DNA is TGCGCCAGCAGCTTGCTGCAGGGGGCGGAAGAGACCCAGTACTTC. Translated: CASSLLQGAEETQYF. Drawing the rest from reference TRBV5-1 and TRBJ2-5, the complete variable domain is KAGVTQTPRYLIKTRGQQVTLSCSPISGHRSVSWYQQTPGQGLQFLFEYFSETQRNKGNFPGRFSGRQFSNSRSEMNVSTLELGDSALYLCASSLLQGAEETQYFGPGTRLLVL.

This rearrangement joins TRBV5-6 to TRBJ1-1; perhaps TRBD1 as D (5 bases). Looked up from germline, CDR1 is SGHDT and CDR2 is YYEEEE. V shed 3 bases and J shed 3 bases, with 12 bases lying between them. The CDR3 extends over 14 amino acids. The CDR3 DNA follows: TGTGCCAGCAGCTGGGCTGGGGGGTACACTGAAGCTTTCTTT. It translates to CASSWAGGYTEAFF.

This clonotype was seen more than once but under ten times. The rearrangement uses TRBV27 and TRBJ2-2, with TRBD2 identical over 8 bases. The CDR3 is made up of 16 amino acids. Germline CDR1 MNHEY, CDR2 SMNVEV (reference sequence). V was clipped by 6 bases and J by 1 base; unmatched bases: 7. CDR3 region: CASRAGAGENTGELFF. CDR3 coding DNA: TGTGCCAGCAGAGCGGGGGCGGGAGAGAACACCGGGGAGCTGTTTTTT.